This TCR beta chain was identified in a study of T cells in tuberculosis. Study-level background: The T cells targeted glucose monomycolate, a mycobacterial lipid, via CD1B.

Between the trimmed V and J ends, which lost 5 bases and 5 bases, there was a span of 13 bases. CDR3 length: 14 residues. Germline V gene sequence: CDR1 LNHNV, CDR2 YYDKDF (reference sequence). The study's findings and limits: Low-affinity CD1B-GMM tetramer-binding T cells may have been missed.

After thawing and overnight rest, PBMC were stained with GMM-loaded CD1B tetramer, viability dye and anti-CD3 for sorting. The CD1B tetramers carried C32 glucose monomycolate purified from Rhodococcus equi. Each donor contributed roughly 91,000 sorted tetramer-negative cells. No alpha-beta pairing information exists for these sequences. Clones were sequenced by immunoSEQ multiplex PCR, and TCRdb holds only the in-frame ones, with some missing. The sample records 88,000 or so clones, approximately 91% being singletons. This chain links TRBV15 with TRBJ2-1, with D possibly TRBD1 on 7 matching bases. The specimen was CD1b-GMM tetramer-negative cells sorted from PBMCs. The TCR originated in an adult woman with latent tuberculosis. DNA of the CDR3: TGTGCCACCAGCTGGGGGGACAGAGACAATGAGCAGTTCTTC. As protein: CATSWGDRDNEQFF.